Reported below is one T cell receptor beta chain. It lacks a known antigen. Base quality data are lacking; no much larger clone is found one base away. Deletion took 5 bases off V and 6 bases off J, with a span of 22 bases between the germline ends. Reading from cysteine to phenylalanine, the CDR3 counts 17 amino acids. Only the CDR3 DNA is retained, 51 bases long and in frame from the first base. The data belong to a study of T cells after yellow fever vaccination (dated by TCRdb to the late 2010s). For the study in its entirety: The SMART-Seq v4 Ultra Low Input RNA kit was used to prepare libraries from fractions with low cell numbers. Two healthy male donors made up the cohort, one aged 18 to 30 years and the other aged 30 to 40 years. To follow T-cell clones before and after primary and booster YFV17D yellow fever vaccination, bulk TCR alpha and beta repertoires were sequenced over time. Blood was drawn at multiple timepoints before and after primary and secondary immunization, with bulk PBMC replicates and cell subsets isolated. General study outcomes and caveats: Only a couple of donors were included in the study, so the extent to which the findings can be generalized is limited. Most clones expanded after primary vaccination (approximately 95% of CD4 and 88% of CD8) were re-detected after the booster, suggesting that broad memory maintenance occurred. A small fraction of clonotypes showed up in both the CD4 and CD8 compartments, probably as a result of convergent recombination. Because abundant contaminating clonotypes from the bulk population could be contained in FACS-sorted repertoires, computational filtering was required. The secondary T-cell response was weaker than the primary response but faster, peaking on day 5 instead of day 15.

The meaning of the sample's treatment or condition label: live attenuated yellow fever vaccine strain. At each blood-draw timepoint, two biological replicates of bulk PBMCs were collected. A standard Ficoll-Paque protocol was used to isolate PBMCs from peripheral blood. TriZol was used to extract RNA from bulk PBMCs, CD4 and CD8 fractions, and dextramer-positive and dextramer-negative fractions. Instrument used: Illumina NovaSeq 6000. TCR cDNA was made using 5'RACE template switching, a step that added a universal primer site and unique molecular identifiers. Priming for cDNA synthesis came from both the TCR alpha and TCR beta constant segments. Library amplification used two PCR steps, and the second PCR step added sample barcodes and sequencing adapters. Sequencing of the libraries was done on either Illumina HiSeq 2500 (2x100 bp) or NovaSeq (2x150 bp). In the source study's methods: Demultiplexing of reads and collapsing into UMI consensus sequences were performed with MIGEC, and V(D)J alignment was carried out with MiXCR. Using edgeR on replicate PBMC samples, clonotypes were called vaccine-responding if FDR was below 0.01 and the log2 fold change was above 5 up to day 15. Bulk clonotypes were assigned CD4 or CD8 identity according to which sequenced CD4 or CD8 repertoire held them at higher abundance. The public reads were reprocessed in TCRdb via fastp at Q25 and MiXCR, keeping in-frame beta chains. Here each entry gathers all rows of one CDR3 protein and keeps the most common genes and DNA. TCRdb's processing, not the study's, gives the V and J calls here. In this sample the table shows 350,000 to 450,000 distinct CDR3 sequences, over 15% of which occur a single time. Together, the top ten hold 18% of the sample.

The chain is assembled from TRBV12-3 or TRBV12-4 and TRBJ2-2; the D gene may be TRBD1 or TRBD2, since each aligns over 5 bases. This clonotype was obtained from a man aged 18 to 29 who received the YFV17D yellow fever vaccine. Sequencing used PBMCs, obtained before the yellow fever booster vaccination. CDR3 loop: CASSRVGLGDNSGELFF. The DNA reads TGTGCCAGCAGTCGGGTCGGCCTGGGGGATAATTCCGGGGAGCTGTTTTTT.